These 17 T cell receptor beta chains were sequenced from one sample in a study of neurological immune-mediated disorders. TCRdb ran MiXCR on the 5' RACE reads and lists one entry per CDR3 protein. Of some 10,000 distinct CDR3 sequences in the sample, more than 20% are singletons; the top ten hold 50%. The sample taken for sequencing was CD8+ T cells from blood. These receptors all stem from an older woman with HTLV-1-associated myelopathy (HAM/TSP).

This clonotype was seen many times. V gene TRBV11-2 combines with J gene TRBJ1-6; weak D call: TRBD1 (6 bases). CDR1 is SGHAT, CDR2 FQNNGV, per germline. Deletions cut 4 bases from V and 13 bases from J, with 11 bases between. This CDR3 region has 12 residues. In DNA form, the CDR3 reads TGTGCCAGCAGCTCCCAAGGGGGGCCCCTCCACTTT. It translates to CASSSQGGPLHF. Variable domain in full (rest from reference TRBV11-2 and TRBJ1-6): EAGVAQSPRYKIIEKRQSVAFWCNPISGHATLYWYQQILGQGPKLLIQFQNNGVVDDSQLPKDRFSAERLKGVDSTLKIQPAKLEDSAVYLCASSSQGGPLHFGNGTRLTVT.

This clonotype came up many times. The chain is built from TRBV3-1 and TRBJ2-1; 14 bases are shared with TRBD2. V shed 2 bases and J 8 bases; nucleotides not matched to a gene: 11. The CDR3 loop spans 18 amino acids. CDR1 and CDR2 (germline): LGHDT, YNNKEL (reference sequence). In DNA, the CDR3 is TGTGCCAGCAGCCAATTCCCTCGACTAGCGGGGGGGCCACATGAGCAGTTCTTC. This gives the protein CASSQFPRLAGGPHEQFF.

This clonotype was counted many times. V and J are TRBV5-1 and TRBJ2-7; D uncertain. The CDR3 covers 14 residues. Germline V gene sequence: CDR1 SGHRS, CDR2 YFSETQ. V gave up 2 bases and J gave up 2 bases, with 11 bases separating them. The CDR3 bases are TGCGCCAGCAGCTTAACCAGTCTAACCTACGAGCAGTACTTC. Its translation is CASSLTSLTYEQYF.

At least ten counts were recorded for this clonotype. The chain combines TRBV20-1 with TRBJ2-3, with 12 bases lining up with TRBD2. CDR3 length: 17 amino acids. Germline values: CDR1 DFQATT, CDR2 SNEGSKA (reference sequence). Trimming removed 4 bases from V and 0 bases from J; junction bases left unmatched: 8. The CDR3 spells CSANGLAGSTSTDTQYF. The CDR3 bases are TGCAGTGCTAATGGACTAGCGGGGTCCACTAGCACAGATACGCAGTATTTT.

Ten or more counts support this clonotype. The chain employs TRBV5-1 and TRBJ2-1; maybe TRBD1 (6 bases). This CDR3 is built from 16 residues. Looked up from germline, CDR1 is SGHRS and CDR2 is YFSETQ. V lost 4 bases and J 1 base, leaving 15 bases between the germline ends. The CDR3 DNA follows: TGCGCCAGCAGCCCTCAGGGGATAGGATCCTACAATGAGCAGTTCTTC. Residues: CASSPQGIGSYNEQFF.

The rearrangement joins TRBV5-6 to TRBJ2-1; 11 nucleotides align to TRBD2. Germline V gene data show CDR1 as SGHDT and CDR2 as YYEEEE. V shed 0 bases, J shed 8 bases, and the junction held 7 bases outside the gene matches. The CDR3 has 16 amino acids. The CDR3 is CASSLAYSGGAYEQFF. For the CDR3, the DNA is TGTGCCAGCAGCTTGGCCTATAGCGGGGGGGCCTATGAGCAGTTCTTC.

This clonotype has a count of ten or more. The chain joins TRBV19 to TRBJ1-1, with D hard to call. In germline, CDR1 is LNHDA, CDR2 SQIVND (reference sequence). V was shortened by 3 bases and J by 0 bases, with 11 bases between the two germline ends. The CDR3 is made up of 15 amino acids. The CDR3 DNA reads TGTGCCAGTAGTATTAGTGGCAGCTTGAACACTGAAGCTTTCTTT. Protein: CASSISGSLNTEAFF.

With respect to this clonotype: The CDR3 does not close with the conserved phenylalanine or tryptophan, likely indicating a read error. The chain combines TRBV6-4 with TRBJ2-1, with 7 bases that match TRBD2. Germline V gives CDR1 MRHNA, CDR2 SNTAGT. This CDR3 has 12 residues. The V and J ends lost 11 bases and 4 bases, in that order; junction bases with no gene match: 5. CDR3 DNA sequence: TGTGCCGGGGGGGGGAGATACAATGAGCAGTTCTTA. It is translated as CAGGGRYNEQFL.

This clonotype was seen ten or more times. The chain uses TRBV29-1 and TRBJ2-5; D is possibly TRBD1 (5 bases). V gave up 8 bases and J gave up 9 bases, with 16 bases separating them. The CDR3 extends over 11 amino acids. Germline V gene data show CDR1 as SQVTM and CDR2 as ANQGSEA. CDR3 loop: CSLWTKRAQYF. CDR3 nucleotide sequence: TGCAGCCTATGGACAAAAAGGGCCCAGTACTTC.

This clonotype was seen repeatedly, ten times or more. The rearrangement joins TRBV14 to TRBJ1-5; D is uncertain. The V end was cut by 5 bases, the J end by 3 bases, with 5 bases between. The germline V gene has CDR1 SGHDN and CDR2 FVKESK. CDR3 length: 12 residues. The CDR3 nucleotides read TGTGCCAGCAGCGCCGTCAATCAGCCCCAGCATTTT. Protein: CASSAVNQPQHF.

This clonotype is termed medium-sized. This chain joins TRBV10-3 and TRBJ1-2; TRBD1 matches at 8 bases. The ends lost 2 bases at V and 4 bases at J; junction bases unmatched: 6. Germline-derived CDR1 and CDR2 are ENHRY and SYGVKD. The length of the CDR3 is 15 residues. DNA of the CDR3: TGTGCCATCAGTGAGAGGGACAGGAATACCTATGGCTACACCTTC. Translated: CAISERDRNTYGYTF.

The chain joins TRBV12-3 or TRBV12-4 to TRBJ1-1; D is possibly TRBD1 (5 bases). CDR3 length: 13 residues. V gave up 3 bases and J gave up 4 bases, with 9 bases separating them. In nucleotides, the CDR3 is TGTGCCAGCAGTTTCGGGGGTATCACTGAAGCTTTCTTT. Residues: CASSFGGITEAFF.

This clonotype was observed many times. The chain employs TRBV5-1 and TRBJ2-1; D uncertain. Germline CDR1 reads SGHRS; CDR2 reads YFSETQ. The CDR3 is made up of 14 amino acids. Trimming left V 0 bases short and J 1 base short, with 5 bases between. CDR3 coding DNA: TGCGCCAGCAGCTTGGAGACTTCCTACAATGAGCAGTTCTTC. Translating gives CASSLETSYNEQFF.

The table lists this clonotype with many counts. The chain employs TRBV12-3 or TRBV12-4 and TRBJ2-3, with 9 nucleotides matching TRBD2. V lost 4 bases, J lost 3 bases, and 11 bases stayed unmatched. The CDR3 is 17 residues long. This CDR3 is CASSWAPPLAGTDTQYF. The DNA of the CDR3 is TGTGCCAGCAGTTGGGCCCCCCCCCTAGCGGGGACAGATACGCAGTATTTT.

This clonotype was seen ten or more times. The V gene is TRBV6-5, the J gene TRBJ2-2, with unresolved D. The CDR3 length is 15 residues. Germline loops: CDR1 MNHEY, CDR2 SVGAGI. V was trimmed by 2 bases and J by 3 bases, leaving 10 bases between them. CDR3: CASSYTLQHTGELFF. Here the CDR3 DNA reads TGTGCCAGCAGTTACACTCTACAGCACACCGGGGAGCTGTTTTTT.

This clonotype was counted many times. The chain recombines TRBV20-1 with TRBJ1-2; TRBD1 matches 7 bases. Germline values: CDR1 DFQATT, CDR2 SNEGSKA (reference sequence). V lost 3 bases and J lost 4; bases outside the gene matches: 8. This CDR3 spans 14 amino acids. This chain's CDR3 is CSASTGQRIYGYTF. In DNA form, the CDR3 reads TGCAGTGCTAGTACGGGACAGAGGATCTATGGCTACACCTTC.

This clonotype was detected only once. The DNA is left out, because the CDR3 cannot be placed on it with certainty; the CDR3 is given as TCRdb lists it. The chain has TRBV5-1 and TRBJ1-5; no DNA check was done on the table's D call, TRBD1. Ends included, the CDR3 has 22 residues. CDR1 is SGHRS, CDR2 YFSETQ, per germline. The CDR3 loop reads CASSFYICSARDIGTVTQPQHF.